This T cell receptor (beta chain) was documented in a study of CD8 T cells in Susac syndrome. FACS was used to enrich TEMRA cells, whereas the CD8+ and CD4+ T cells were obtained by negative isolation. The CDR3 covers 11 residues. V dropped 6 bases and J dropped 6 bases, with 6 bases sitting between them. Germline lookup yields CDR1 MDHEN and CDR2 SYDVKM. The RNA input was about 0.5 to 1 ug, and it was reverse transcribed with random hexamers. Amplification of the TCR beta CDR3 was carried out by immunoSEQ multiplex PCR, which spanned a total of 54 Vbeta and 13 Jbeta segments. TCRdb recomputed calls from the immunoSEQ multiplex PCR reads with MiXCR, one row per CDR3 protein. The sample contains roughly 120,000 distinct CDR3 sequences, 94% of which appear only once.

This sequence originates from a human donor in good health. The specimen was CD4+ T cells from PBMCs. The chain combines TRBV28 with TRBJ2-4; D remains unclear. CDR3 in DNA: TGTGCCAGCAGAAACAGAAACATTCAGTACTTC. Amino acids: CASRNRNIQYF.